The 17 T cell receptor beta chains in this list originate from one sample, sequenced in a study of OX40 agonist ivuxolimab in advanced cancers. Clones were sequenced by immunoSEQ multiplex PCR, and TCRdb holds only the in-frame ones, with some missing. The sample gives 40,000 to 60,000 clones, over 90% of which show up once; roughly 6.8% is in the top ten. This specimen consisted of CD4+ or CD8+ T cells sorted from blood, obtained in a trial of the OX40 agonist ivuxolimab. The receptors shown here come from an adult with an advanced solid tumor such as melanoma, head and neck, liver or kidney cancer.

This clone was observed once. The chain recombines TRBV6-5 with TRBJ2-1, with 13 positions matching TRBD2. Germline V gives CDR1 MNHEY, CDR2 SVGAGI. The CDR3 length is 15 residues. J gave up 12 bases and V 5 bases, and 10 bases lay outside the gene matches. CDR3 region: CASSHGLAGALWQFF. CDR3 in DNA: TGTGCCAGCAGTCATGGACTAGCGGGGGCTCTTTGGCAGTTCTTC.

This chain uses TRBV6-5 with TRBJ1-1, with 9 bases aligning to TRBD1. In germline, CDR1 is MNHEY, CDR2 SVGAGI. The V segment lost 2 bases and the J segment 4 bases; nucleotides outside the gene matches: 5. This CDR3 has 15 amino acids. CDR3 sequence (DNA): TGTGCCAGCAGTTACGACGGGACAGGGACCACTGAAGCTTTCTTT. It yields the protein CASSYDGTGTTEAFF.

This chain uses TRBV13 with TRBJ2-7; D is unresolved. Germline CDR1 reads PRHDT; CDR2 reads FYEKMQ (reference sequence). V shed 5 bases and J shed 7 bases, with 15 bases lying between them. The CDR3 contains 13 residues. The CDR3, as DNA: TGTGCCAGCAGCCTACGACCAGCCAAAGAGCAGTACGTC. Protein sequence: CASSLRPAKEQYV.

This clone is a singleton in its sample. V is TRBV2 and J is TRBJ2-1; D might be TRBD2 (7 bases). The V gene lost 2 bases and the J gene lost 0 bases, with 17 bases spanning the gap. Germline V lookup: CDR1 SNHLY, CDR2 FYNNEI. The CDR3 runs to 18 residues. The CDR3 loop reads CASSERGGLTDSYNEQFF. For the CDR3, the DNA is TGTGCCAGCAGTGAACGCGGGGGCCTCACCGACTCCTACAATGAGCAGTTCTTC.

This chain links TRBV19 with TRBJ2-1, with 9 bases fitting TRBD2. CDR1 is LNHDA, CDR2 SQIVND, per germline (reference sequence). V dropped 1 base and J dropped 9; count of bases not matched to a gene: 7. The CDR3 length is 15 residues. The CDR3 loop is CASSIAGGGATEQFF. The CDR3 DNA sequence: TGTGCCAGTAGTATAGCGGGCGGGGGGGCCACTGAGCAGTTCTTC.

This clone was counted only a few times. The chain combines TRBV7-9 with TRBJ1-6; 10 bases fit TRBD1. Germline CDR1 reads SEHNR; CDR2 reads FQNEAQ (reference sequence). The CDR3 runs to 15 residues. V dropped 5 bases and J dropped 8; count of bases not matched to a gene: 6. DNA of the CDR3: TGTGCCAGCAGCCCGGCCGGGACAGGGGATTCACCCCTCCACTTT. Amino acid sequence: CASSPAGTGDSPLHF.

This clone has more than one count but fewer than ten. The chain combines TRBV6-1 with TRBJ2-3, with TRBD1 as a possible D gene (7 bases). V was pared by 6 bases and J by 2 bases, with 12 bases between. Germline V gene lookup returns CDR1 MNHNS and CDR2 SASEGT. This CDR3 is built from 14 residues. This CDR3 is CASRGGQVTDTQYF. The CDR3 coding sequence is TGTGCCAGCAGGGGAGGACAGGTCACAGATACGCAGTATTTT.

The chain combines TRBV6-1 with TRBJ2-7, with D uncertain. The CDR3 has 17 residues. Germline values: CDR1 MNHNS, CDR2 SASEGT. V was pared by 0 bases and J by 3 bases, with 18 bases between. Here the CDR3 DNA reads TGTGCCAGCAGTGAAGCGTTTAGGTCTAACAGCCTCTACGAGCAGTACGTC. It translates to CASSEAFRSNSLYEQYV.

The chain links TRBV19 to TRBJ1-4; D might be TRBD1 (5 bases). V was pared by 6 bases and J by 2 bases, with 10 bases between. The CDR3 contains 14 residues. Per the germline V gene, CDR1 is LNHDA and CDR2 is SQIVND (reference sequence). The CDR3 region has the DNA TGTGCCAGTAGAACAGGACTCACTAATGAAAAACTGTTTTTT. This gives the protein CASRTGLTNEKLFF.

This rearrangement joins TRBV11-2 to TRBJ2-3; tentative D call: TRBD1 (6 bases). The germline V and J ends were trimmed by 5 bases and 6 bases, with 21 bases remaining between them. The CDR3 extends over 16 amino acids. Germline loops: CDR1 SGHAT, CDR2 FQNNGV. The CDR3 region is CASSLGSSWGLDTQYF. CDR3 sequence (DNA): TGTGCCAGCAGCCTTGGTTCGTCGTGGGGGCTGGATACGCAGTATTTT.

The chain has TRBV19 and TRBJ1-2; 8 bases are a match to TRBD1. J was trimmed by 3 bases and V by 6 bases; bases with no gene match: 3. Germline CDR1 and CDR2: LNHDA and SQIVND (reference sequence). The CDR3 is 13 amino acids. CDR3 sequence (DNA): TGTGCCAGTAGGCCACAGGGGGACTATGGCTACACCTTC. It specifies CASRPQGDYGYTF.

This chain joins TRBV27 and TRBJ2-2; 8 nucleotides agree with TRBD2. The CDR3 contains 16 residues. CDR1 is MNHEY and CDR2 is SMNVEV in the germline V gene (reference sequence). Unmatched junction bases numbered 4, after V lost 3 bases and J lost 1 base. CDR3 amino acids: CASSLGSGGNTGELFF. Here the CDR3 DNA reads TGTGCCAGCAGTTTGGGGAGCGGGGGGAACACCGGGGAGCTGTTTTTT.

The count of this clone is one. The chain employs TRBV9 and TRBJ1-4; D is unresolved. Germline CDR1 and CDR2: SGDLS and YYNGEE. V lost 4 bases to trimming and J lost 2 bases, with 9 bases between them. The CDR3 consists of 14 residues. The CDR3 DNA reads as TGTGCCAGCAGCATGGGCGGGACTAATGAAAAACTGTTTTTT. Protein sequence: CASSMGGTNEKLFF.

This clone was seen only once. The rearrangement joins TRBV7-9 to TRBJ1-2, with a weak D call TRBD1 (5 bases). The CDR3 length is 16 residues. Trimming cost V 2 bases and J 0 bases, with 13 bases left between them. Germline V lookup: CDR1 SEHNR, CDR2 FQNEAQ (reference sequence). The CDR3: CASSLPQTEANYGYTF. The CDR3 DNA sequence: TGTGCCAGCAGCTTACCCCAGACAGAAGCTAACTATGGCTACACCTTC.

The chain joins TRBV6-5 to TRBJ2-1; D is perhaps TRBD1 or TRBD2 (5 bases each). The V gene lost 2 bases and the J gene lost 9 bases, with 14 bases spanning the gap. This CDR3 has 14 residues. CDR1 and CDR2 from the germline V gene are MNHEY and SVGAGI. CDR3 nucleotide sequence: TGTGCCAGCAGTTACCCGCCCGGGGCGGGTGAGCAGTTCTTC. Its protein product is CASSYPPGAGEQFF.

The chain couples TRBV2 to TRBJ1-3, with 7 bases identical to TRBD1. This CDR3 region has 14 residues. V gave up 7 bases and J gave up 4 bases; unmatched junction bases: 7. Germline V lookup: CDR1 SNHLY, CDR2 FYNNEI. CDR3 amino acids: CASKARGSGNTIYF. The CDR3 DNA reads TGTGCCAGCAAGGCCAGGGGGTCCGGAAACACCATATATTTT.

The chain links TRBV5-1 to TRBJ2-2; the D is unclear. Trimming took off 0 bases at V and 2 bases at J, with 5 bases between the two ends. Germline V gene data show CDR1 as SGHRS and CDR2 as YFSETQ. The CDR3 spans 14 residues. The CDR3 DNA sequence: TGCGCCAGCAGCTTGGAGGGTAACACCGGGGAGCTGTTTTTT. Protein: CASSLEGNTGELFF.